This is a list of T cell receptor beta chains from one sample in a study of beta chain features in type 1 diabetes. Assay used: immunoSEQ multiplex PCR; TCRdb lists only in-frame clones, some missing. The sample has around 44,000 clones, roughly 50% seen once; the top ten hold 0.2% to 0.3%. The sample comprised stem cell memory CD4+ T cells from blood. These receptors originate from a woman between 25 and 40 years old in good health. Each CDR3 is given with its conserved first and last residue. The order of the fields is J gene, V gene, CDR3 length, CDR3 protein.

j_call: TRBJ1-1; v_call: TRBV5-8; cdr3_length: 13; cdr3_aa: CASSLILETEAFF
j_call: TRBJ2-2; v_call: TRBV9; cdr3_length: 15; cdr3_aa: CASSERESHTGELFF
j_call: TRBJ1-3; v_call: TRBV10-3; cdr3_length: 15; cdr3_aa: CAIRSGTNSGNTIYF
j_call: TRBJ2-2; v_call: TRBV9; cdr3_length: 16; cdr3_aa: CASSLGGGRLTGELFF
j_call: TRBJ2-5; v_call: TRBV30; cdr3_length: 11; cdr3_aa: CASQLWETQYF
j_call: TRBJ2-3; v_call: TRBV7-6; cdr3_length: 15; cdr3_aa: CASRDRTLGTDTQYF
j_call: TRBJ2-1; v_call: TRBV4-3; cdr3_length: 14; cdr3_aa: CASSQGTGWNEQFF
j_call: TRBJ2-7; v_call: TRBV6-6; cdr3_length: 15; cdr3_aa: CASSYRLDRANEQYF
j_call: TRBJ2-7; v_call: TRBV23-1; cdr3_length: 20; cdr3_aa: CASSQSASGYRDRASYEQYF
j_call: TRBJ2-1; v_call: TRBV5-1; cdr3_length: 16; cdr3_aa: CASSLGGRGSYNEQFF
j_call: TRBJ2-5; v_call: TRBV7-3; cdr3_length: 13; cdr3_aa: CASSLGRQETQYF
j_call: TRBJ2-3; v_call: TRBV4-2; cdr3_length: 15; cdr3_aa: CASSQEAGGTDTQYF
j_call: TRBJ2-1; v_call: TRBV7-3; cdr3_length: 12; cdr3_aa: CASSLQRGEQFF
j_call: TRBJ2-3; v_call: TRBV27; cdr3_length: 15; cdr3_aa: CASSLYAPSTDTQYF
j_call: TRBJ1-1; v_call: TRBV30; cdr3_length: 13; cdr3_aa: CAWSIDGSSGAFF
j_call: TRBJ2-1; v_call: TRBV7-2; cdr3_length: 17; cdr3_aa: CASSSLAGTSSYNEQFF
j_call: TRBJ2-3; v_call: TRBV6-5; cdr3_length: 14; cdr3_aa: CASSLAFGTDTQYF
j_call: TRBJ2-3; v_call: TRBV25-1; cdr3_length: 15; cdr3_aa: CASSDLAGVSDTQYF
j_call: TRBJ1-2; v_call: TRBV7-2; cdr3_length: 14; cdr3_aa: CASSLAGTGWAYTF
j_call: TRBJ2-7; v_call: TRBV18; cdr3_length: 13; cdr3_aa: CASSPGGSYEQYF
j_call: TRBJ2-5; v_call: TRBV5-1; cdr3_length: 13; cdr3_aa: CASSLTPPETQYF
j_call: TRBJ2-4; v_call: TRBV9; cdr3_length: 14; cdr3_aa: CASSVEEWGNIQYF
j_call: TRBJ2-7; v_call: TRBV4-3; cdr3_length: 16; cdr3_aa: CASSRAEGQGYYEQYF
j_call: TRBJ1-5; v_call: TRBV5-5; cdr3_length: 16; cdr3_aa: CASSQLGTGWNQPQHF
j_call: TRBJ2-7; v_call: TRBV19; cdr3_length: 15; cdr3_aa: CASSIAGTPRYEQYF
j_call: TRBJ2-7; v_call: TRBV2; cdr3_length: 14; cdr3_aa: CASSVPGQPYEQYF
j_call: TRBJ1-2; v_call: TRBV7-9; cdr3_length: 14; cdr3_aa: CASSPKTTNYGYTF
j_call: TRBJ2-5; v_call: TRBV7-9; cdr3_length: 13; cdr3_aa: CASSLVQLETQYF